One T cell receptor (beta chain) is described in this entry. The source of the sample is a study of blood T cell repertoires in COVID-19. The assay was immunoSEQ multiplex PCR, and TCRdb's table has in-frame clones only and misses some. The data hold 300,000 to 400,000 clones, with around nine tenths observed a single time. The sample consisted of peripheral blood. This receptor was identified in a woman between 70 and 85 years old with COVID-19, enrolled during active disease.

The CDR3 loop reads CASSLSGNEQYF. In nucleotides, the CDR3 is TGTGCCAGCAGCTTATCAGGGAACGAGCAGTACTTC. V is TRBV7-8 and J is TRBJ2-7; perhaps TRBD1 as D (5 bases). CDR3 length: 12 amino acids. V lost 2 bases, J lost 5 bases, and 7 bases lay in between. Germline V gene data show CDR1 as SGHVS and CDR2 as FQNEAQ.